The 16 T cell receptor beta chains presented below share a single source sample, sequenced in a study of Ad26.COV2.S vaccination and SARS-CoV-2 variants. Documented treatment: approximately 18 received Ad26.COV2.S at low or high dose, single or two shots; a few received placebo; per-sample allocation not given. Collection of the samples took place on day 63 after the first injection of vaccine or placebo. Profiled with immunoSEQ multiplex PCR; TCRdb holds only in-frame clones, not every one. This table has fewer than 300,000 clones, around 87% appearing once. Specimen: peripheral blood, collected in a trial of Ad26.COV2.S vaccine versus placebo. These receptors all stem from a person between 18 and 65 years old who received the Ad26.COV2.S COVID-19 vaccine or a placebo.

The rearrangement uses TRBV28 and TRBJ1-2; D gene unclear. V dropped 2 bases and J dropped 4 bases, with 17 bases sitting between them. The CDR3 runs to 16 residues. Germline V lookup: CDR1 MDHEN, CDR2 SYDVKM. CDR3 in DNA: TGTGCCAGCAGTTTAGGCTACGGCGTAGGGTCCTATGGCTACACCTTC. It codes for CASSLGYGVGSYGYTF.

The chain employs TRBV4-3 and TRBJ1-6; D perhaps matches TRBD1 (6 bases). This CDR3 region has 13 residues. The V gene's germline CDR1 is LGHNA and CDR2 YSLEER. V shed 1 base and J shed 10 bases, with 8 bases lying between them. In nucleotides, the CDR3 is TGCGCCAGCAGCCAAGTAGGGGGATCACCCCTCCACTTT. Translation gives CASSQVGGSPLHF.

This sequence joins TRBV3-1 (or the pseudogene TRBV3-2) and TRBJ2-2; 7 nucleotides match TRBD1. The V and J ends lost 2 bases and 2 bases, in that order; junction bases with no gene match: 8. Germline loops: CDR1 LGHDT, CDR2 YNNKEL (reference sequence). The CDR3 covers 17 residues. The CDR3 loop is CASSQNRGSLNTGELFF. The CDR3, as DNA: TGTGCCAGCAGCCAAAACAGGGGCTCCCTAAACACCGGGGAGCTGTTTTTT.

In the case of this clone: Different DNA sequences within this sample yield the same CDR3. This chain joins TRBV5-1 and TRBJ2-2; D might be TRBD2 (5 bases). The CDR3 length is 15 residues. Trimming cost V 0 bases and J 0 bases, with 6 bases left between them. Germline assignment: CDR1 SGHRS and CDR2 YFSETQ. The CDR3 region is CASSLGGSNTGELFF. The CDR3 bases are TGCGCCAGCAGCTTGGGCGGGTCGAACACCGGGGAGCTGTTTTTT.

The J gene is TRBJ2-4, the V gene TRBV10-3; 11 bases map to TRBD1. This CDR3 comprises 16 residues. Germline V CDR1 and CDR2: ENHRY, SYGVKD. Losses at the gene ends were 0 bases for V and 7 bases for J; bases not matched to a gene: 5. The CDR3 reads CAISESSGTGGNIQYF. As DNA, the CDR3 is TGTGCCATCAGTGAGTCGAGCGGGACAGGGGGGAACATTCAGTACTTC.

The rearrangement links TRBV6-5 to TRBJ2-7; D perhaps matches TRBD2 (7 bases). CDR1 is MNHEY and CDR2 is SVGAGI in the germline V gene. This CDR3 is 14 amino acids long. Trimming removed 6 bases at V and 2 bases at J, with 14 bases between. CDR3: CASRTGEGAYEQYF. CDR3 nucleotides: TGTGCCAGCAGAACGGGGGAGGGGGCCTACGAGCAGTACTTC.

The CDR3 DNA follows: TGTGCCAGCAGGCCCGGGACAGCGCAAGAGACCCAGTACTTC. This gives the protein CASRPGTAQETQYF. The chain links TRBV6-6 to TRBJ2-5; 7 bases match TRBD1. Germline-derived CDR1 and CDR2 are MNHNY and SVGAGI (reference sequence). This CDR3 is built from 14 residues. V lost 6 bases to trimming and J lost 2 bases; unmatched junction nucleotides: 6.

The chain is built from TRBV5-1 and TRBJ2-7; TRBD2 might be the D (6 bases). The CDR3 consists of 16 residues. Trimming cost V 4 bases and J 4 bases, with 21 bases left between them. Germline-derived CDR1 and CDR2 are SGHRS and YFSETQ. CDR3 region: CASSADPWRADYEQYF. The CDR3 nucleotides read TGCGCCAGCAGCGCGGACCCATGGAGGGCCGATTACGAGCAGTACTTC.

The CDR3 is CASSLGGQGRNTIYF. The CDR3 bases are TGTGCCAGCAGCTTGGGCGGACAGGGTAGAAACACCATATATTTT. This chain connects TRBV5-4 to TRBJ1-3, with TRBD1 matching over 8 bases. Trimming removed 0 bases from V and 5 bases from J; junction bases left unmatched: 4. The CDR3 contains 15 residues. The germline CDR1 and CDR2 sequences are SGHNT and YYREEE (reference sequence).

The chain has TRBV5-4 and TRBJ2-1, with 7 bases matching TRBD2. Per germline, CDR1 SGHNT and CDR2 YYREEE (reference sequence). With 4 bases clipped from V and 1 base from J, the junction kept 11 bases outside the gene matches. The CDR3 loop spans 17 amino acids. The CDR3 spells CASSPSGVVKSYNEQFF. The CDR3 DNA is TGTGCCAGCAGCCCCAGCGGGGTGGTAAAATCCTACAATGAGCAGTTCTTC.

DNA of the CDR3: TGCGCCAGCAGCTTGGAACCGGCCGCGGTCGACGAGCAGTACTTC. The encoded protein is CASSLEPAAVDEQYF. The chain has TRBV5-1 and TRBJ2-7; D is undetermined. CDR1 SGHRS and CDR2 YFSETQ come from the germline V gene. This CDR3 has 15 amino acids. V gave up 0 bases and J gave up 5 bases, with 15 bases separating them.

The chain has TRBV4-3 and TRBJ2-7, with D uncertain. This CDR3 spans 15 amino acids. With 3 bases removed from V and 6 bases from J, the gap between germline ends came to 18 bases. Germline-derived CDR1 and CDR2 are LGHNA and YSLEER. The CDR3 DNA reads as TGCGCCAGCAGCCATCGCACTTACTACACGGGCGAGCAGTACTTC. It encodes CASSHRTYYTGEQYF.

J is TRBJ2-1 and V is TRBV3-1 (or the pseudogene TRBV3-2), with a possible D match to TRBD2 (6 bases). The CDR3 consists of 16 residues. V lost 4 bases and J lost 4, with 17 bases in between. The germline CDR1 and CDR2 sequences are LGHDT and YNNKEL (reference sequence). CDR3 bases: TGTGCCAGCAGCCCCCTTTGGGGCGGGACGTACAATGAGCAGTTCTTC. Encoded protein: CASSPLWGGTYNEQFF.

The chain links TRBV11-2 to TRBJ2-5; D is unclear. Trimming removed 2 bases at V and 5 bases at J, with 9 bases between. Germline V CDR1 and CDR2: SGHAT, FQNNGV. This CDR3 comprises 13 residues. DNA for the CDR3: TGTGCCAGCAGCTTAACGGCGGAGGAGACCCAGTACTTC. This sequence encodes CASSLTAEETQYF.

For the CDR3, the DNA is TGTGCCAGCAGCTTAGCTCCTTTGGGGAGTGGCAATGAGCAGTTCTTC. It translates to CASSLAPLGSGNEQFF. The chain carries TRBV7-3 and TRBJ2-1, with a weak D call TRBD2 (5 bases). The ends were cut back, 2 bases at V and 6 bases at J, with 17 bases in the middle. The CDR3 runs 16 residues. Germline lookup yields CDR1 SGHTA and CDR2 FQGTGA.

This clone was seen only a few times. The genes are TRBV2 and TRBJ1-5; D gene unclear. The CDR3 length is 13 residues. Germline V gene data show CDR1 as SNHLY and CDR2 as FYNNEI. V was shortened by 7 bases and J by 4 bases, with 11 bases between the two germline ends. The CDR3 nucleotides read TGTGCCAGCACGGTAATGATAAATCAGCCCCAGCATTTT. As protein: CASTVMINQPQHF.